This T cell receptor (beta chain) was sequenced in a study of CXCR3-negative and CXCR3-positive naive CD8 T cells. Study-wide points: In both naive subsets diversity was comparably high, whereas memory CD8+ cells showed much lower diversity. CXCR3-positive naive cells had TRB CDR3s that were more hydrophobic than CXCR3-negative naive cells had. Cryopreserved cells showed partially decreased CXCR3 expression, and most assays used fresh PBMCs. For the naive subsets, surface CD5 was similar, and TCR strength was inferred from TRB CDR3 properties.

Looked up from germline, CDR1 is MDHEN and CDR2 is SYDVKM. The CDR3 is made up of 11 amino acids. With regard to this clonotype: Its antigen remains unknown.

UMI-labeled TRB cDNA libraries were prepared by 5' RACE. Following a re-call of the 5' RACE reads, TCRdb has one entry per CDR3 protein and lacks DNA. The repertoire shows some 130,000 distinct CDR3 sequences; the top ten hold 0.4% to 0.5%. This chain uses TRBV28 with TRBJ2-3. The sequence was collected from a human donor in good health. Some clones in this sample may be carry-over from other donors' samples. Sequencing input: naive CXCR3+ CD8+ T cells from blood. As to subset: CD45RO-CCR7+CD27+CD95- naive CD8+ T cells expressing CXCR3 (TNR3+). This CDR3 reads CASGNSDTQYF.